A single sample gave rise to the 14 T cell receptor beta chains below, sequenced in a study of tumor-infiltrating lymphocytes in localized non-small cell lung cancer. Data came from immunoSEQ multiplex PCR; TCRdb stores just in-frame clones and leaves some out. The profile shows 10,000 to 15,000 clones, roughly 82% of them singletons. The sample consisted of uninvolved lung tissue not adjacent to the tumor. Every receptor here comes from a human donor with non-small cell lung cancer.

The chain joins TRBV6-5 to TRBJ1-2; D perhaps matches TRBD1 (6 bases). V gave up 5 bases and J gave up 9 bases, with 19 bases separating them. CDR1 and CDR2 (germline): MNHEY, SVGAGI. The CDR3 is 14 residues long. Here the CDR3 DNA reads TGTGCCAGCAGTCGCCAGAGGGGGTTGTATAGCTACACCTTC. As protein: CASSRQRGLYSYTF.

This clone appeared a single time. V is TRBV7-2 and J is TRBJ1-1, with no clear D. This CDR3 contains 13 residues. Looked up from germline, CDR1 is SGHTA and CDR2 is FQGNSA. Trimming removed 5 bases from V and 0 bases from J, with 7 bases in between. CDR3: CASSLFMNTEAFF. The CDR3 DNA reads TGTGCCAGCAGCCTATTTATGAACACTGAAGCTTTCTTT.

The chain's CDR3 is CASSATGASDTQYF. CDR3 in DNA: TGTGCCAGCAGCGCAACCGGGGCGTCAGATACGCAGTATTTT. V gene TRBV7-9 combines with J gene TRBJ2-3; tentatively, D is TRBD1 or TRBD2 (5 bases each). Germline V gene lookup returns CDR1 SEHNR and CDR2 FQNEAQ (reference sequence). With 5 bases removed from V and 4 bases from J, the gap between germline ends came to 13 bases. The CDR3 has 14 residues.

CDR3: CAIRTKQGSYEQYF. The CDR3 DNA reads TGTGCCATCAGGACAAAACAGGGATCCTACGAGCAGTACTTC. The genes are TRBV10-3 and TRBJ2-7, with D perhaps TRBD1 (6 bases). The V end was cut by 6 bases, the J end by 1 base, with 13 bases between. The germline V gene encodes CDR1 ENHRY and CDR2 SYGVKD. The CDR3 is 14 amino acids.

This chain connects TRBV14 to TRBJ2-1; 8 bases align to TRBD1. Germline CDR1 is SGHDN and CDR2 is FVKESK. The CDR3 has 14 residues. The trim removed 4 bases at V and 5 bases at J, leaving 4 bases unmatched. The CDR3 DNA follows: TGTGCCAGCAGCCCCCGGACAGGGAACAATGAGCAGTTCTTC. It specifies CASSPRTGNNEQFF.

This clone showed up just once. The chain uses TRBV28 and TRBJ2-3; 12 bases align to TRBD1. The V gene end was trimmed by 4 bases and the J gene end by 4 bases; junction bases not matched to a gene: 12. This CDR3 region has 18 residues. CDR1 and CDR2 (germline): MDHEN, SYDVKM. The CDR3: CASSSISPGQGASDTQYF. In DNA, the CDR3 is TGTGCCAGCAGTTCAATTAGTCCGGGACAGGGGGCTTCAGATACGCAGTATTTT.

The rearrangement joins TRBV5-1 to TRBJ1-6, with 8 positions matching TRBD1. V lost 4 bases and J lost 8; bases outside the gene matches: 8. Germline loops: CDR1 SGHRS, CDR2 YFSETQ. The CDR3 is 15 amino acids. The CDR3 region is CASSIGQGVHSPLHF. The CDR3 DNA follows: TGCGCCAGCAGCATAGGACAGGGTGTTCATTCACCCCTCCACTTT.

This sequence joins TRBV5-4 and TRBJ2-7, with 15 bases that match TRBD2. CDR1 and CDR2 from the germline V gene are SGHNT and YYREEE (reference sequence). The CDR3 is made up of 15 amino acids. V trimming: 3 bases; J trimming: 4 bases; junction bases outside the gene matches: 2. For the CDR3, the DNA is TGTGCCAGCAGCTCAGGGACTAGCGGGGGGTACGAGCAGTACTTC. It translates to CASSSGTSGGYEQYF.

The CDR3 here is CASSRLARGETQYF. The CDR3 DNA sequence: TGTGCCAGCAGCCGACTAGCTCGTGGAGAGACCCAGTACTTC. This chain links TRBV14 with TRBJ2-5; 7 bases line up with TRBD2. The germline gives CDR1 SGHDN, CDR2 FVKESK. The CDR3 has 14 amino acids. V lost 4 bases to trimming and J lost 4 bases; unmatched junction nucleotides: 6.

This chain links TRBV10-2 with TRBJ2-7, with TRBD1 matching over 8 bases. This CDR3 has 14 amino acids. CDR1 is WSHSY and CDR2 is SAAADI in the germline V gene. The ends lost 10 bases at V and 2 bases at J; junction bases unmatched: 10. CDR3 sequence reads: CATATGVSTYEQYF. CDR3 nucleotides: TGCGCCACGGCGACAGGGGTTTCGACCTACGAGCAGTACTTC.

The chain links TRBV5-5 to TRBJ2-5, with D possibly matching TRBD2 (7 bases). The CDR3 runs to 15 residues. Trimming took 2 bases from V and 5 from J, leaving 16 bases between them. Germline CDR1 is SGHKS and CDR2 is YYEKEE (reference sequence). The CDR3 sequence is CASSFPIRGAETQYF. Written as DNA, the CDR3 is TGTGCCAGCAGCTTTCCGATACGGGGGGCGGAGACCCAGTACTTC.

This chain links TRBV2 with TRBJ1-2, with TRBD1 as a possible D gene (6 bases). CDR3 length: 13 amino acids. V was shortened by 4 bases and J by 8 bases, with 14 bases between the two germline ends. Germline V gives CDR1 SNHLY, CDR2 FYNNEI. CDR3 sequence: CASSVRDKGGYTF. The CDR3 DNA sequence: TGTGCCAGCAGTGTAAGGGACAAAGGCGGCTACACCTTC.

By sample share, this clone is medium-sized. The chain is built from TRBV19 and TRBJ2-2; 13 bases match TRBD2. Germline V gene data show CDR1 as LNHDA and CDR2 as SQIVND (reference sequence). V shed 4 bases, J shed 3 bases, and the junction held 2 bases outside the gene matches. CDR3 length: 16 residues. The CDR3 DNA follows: TGTGCCAGTAGTAGGACTAGCGGGGGATACACCGGGGAGCTGTTTTTT. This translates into CASSRTSGGYTGELFF.

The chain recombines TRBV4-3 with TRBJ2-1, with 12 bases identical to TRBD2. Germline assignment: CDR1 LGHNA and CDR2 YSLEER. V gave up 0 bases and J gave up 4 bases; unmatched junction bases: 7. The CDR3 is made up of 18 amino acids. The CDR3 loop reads CASSQEGLAGGQYNEQFF. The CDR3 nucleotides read TGCGCCAGCAGCCAAGAAGGCCTAGCGGGGGGGCAATACAATGAGCAGTTCTTC.